The 3 T cell receptor beta chains given below trace back to one sample, sequenced in a study of response to subunit inactivated influenza vaccine. TCRdb passed the RT-PCR reads through MiXCR, listing each CDR3 protein once. The table records a few hundred thousand distinct CDR3 sequences, around a fifth of them present only once. The material sequenced was PBMCs from blood, taken about 20 months after vaccination. The receptors here all came from a man between 50 and 69 years old who received an inactivated influenza vaccine.

The genes are TRBV7-2 and TRBJ2-1; 7 bases are shared with TRBD1. V dropped 3 bases and J dropped 4; count of bases not matched to a gene: 9. Germline V gives CDR1 SGHTA, CDR2 FQGNSA. CDR3 length: 16 residues. The CDR3 coding sequence is TGTGCCAGCAGCTTTGGGACAGCTAGAATTTACAATGAGCAGTTCTTC. Translation: CASSFGTARIYNEQFF.

This sequence joins TRBV21-1 and TRBJ2-5; the table calls TRBD2, which could not be checked here. TRBV21-1 is deemed a pseudogene. The CDR3 totals 16 residues. The CDR3 DNA reads TGTGCCAGCAGCATCGGGACTAGCGGGCCCCAAGAGACCCAGTACTTC. Its translation is CASSIGTSGPQETQYF.

The rearrangement joins TRBV7-1 to TRBJ1-1; no definite D call. TRBV7-1 is an open reading frame whose function is uncertain. CDR3 length: 13 amino acids. Trimming cost V 3 bases and J 8 bases, with 13 bases left between them. The CDR3: CASSSSFVPEAFF. The CDR3 bases are TGTGCCAGCAGCTCCTCTTTCGTTCCCGAAGCTTTCTTT.